This T cell receptor beta chain emerged from a study of tumor-infiltrating lymphocytes in primary liver carcinoma. Study-level information: Patients included men and women of 30 to 69 years. Yields of productive TCRbeta reads ranged from roughly 3.5 to 7.5 million per sample and were similar across tissue types.

With around 500 ng total RNA as template and a constant-region primer, TCR beta cDNA was made. For TCR beta, libraries were produced by three nested multiplex PCR rounds using slightly modified ARM-PCR. The two initial PCR rounds, roughly 9 cycles each, used TRBV1-TRBV30 forward and C-beta reverse primers. TCRdb fed the multiplex PCR reads into MiXCR, producing one record per CDR3 protein. This table has tens of thousands of distinct CDR3 sequences, roughly 70% appearing once. This clonotype came up a few times. A junction end diverges from the germline sequence, so it may reflect a read error. This CDR3 has 13 residues. Germline assignment: CDR1 SGHNT and CDR2 YYREEE (reference sequence). Bulk tissue was left unsorted, and RNA and DNA were co-extracted from 20-30 mg of it. Whichever tumor sample was examined, it had over 80% viable tumor cells.

The chain combines TRBV5-4 with TRBJ2-1; D remains unclear. The clonotype originates from a man aged 40-55 years with primary liver carcinoma and hepatitis B virus infection. What was sequenced was liver tumor tissue from sampling region 1. This sample's subset: tumor region T1, superior pole. CDR3 nucleotides: TGTGCCAGCAGCTTGGTAATCGACAATGAGCAATTCTTC. It encodes CASSLVIDNEQFF.